This T cell receptor (beta chain) was found in a study of T cells after posttransplantation cyclophosphamide (dated by TCRdb to about 2016). About the study as a whole: Using TRB sequencing, the study followed how the T cell repertoire reconstituted after myeloablative bone marrow transplantation in which posttransplantation cyclophosphamide served as GVHD prophylaxis. Up to roughly 3 additional blood samples from 2 to 5.2 years after transplant were also TRB-sequenced in 3 patients, as was pretransplant blood from a handful of patients. Because TRA and TRB clonality correlated tightly in some 10 samples, the subsequent TCR analyses were limited to TRB only. Samples from 30 to 45 PTCy-treated patients and approximately 16 related bone marrow donors of those patients were subjected to antigen receptor sequencing. Public TRB sequences were queried against a database of over 3,500 sequences associated with responses to pathogens, tumor antigens, self-antigens and alloantigens. Blood from all 35 or so PTCy patients with 1-year posttransplant specimens was subjected to TRB sequencing. General conclusions and limits of the study: Donor-recipient similarity was low at 1-2 months but increased during the first year, and donor CD8+ memory clones often dominated later blood repertoires. The TRB repertoires of T cells infiltrating skin or GI tract showed only limited overlap with the TRB repertoires of T cells in blood. Across 45 to 50 patients, TRB clonality was highly associated with recipient CMV seropositivity and CMV reactivation, and PTCy diversity was similar to diversity in CNI/methotrexate controls.

Details on this clone: Its antigen has not been determined. No base qualities exist here, and no much larger clone lies one base off it.

Related bone marrow donors provided peripheral blood samples on the day of marrow donation. Peripheral blood and bone marrow mononuclear cells were isolated by Ficoll-Hypaque density centrifugation and cryopreserved. TRB sequencing used genomic DNA with the immunoSEQ assay at survey resolution or the hsTCRB kit. The original methods were these. Initial read processing used immunoSEQ software, and repertoire analyses used the LymphoSeq R package. For each TRB dataset, clonality was calculated as 1 minus normalized Shannon entropy, and the Gini coefficient was computed as well. Phenotypes of unsorted samples were inferred by mapping TRB sequences from sorted subsets of the recipient or donor onto unsorted samples of the same recipient. Here the immuneACCESS table is served through TCRdb, limited to in-frame sequences with V and J called. Missing clones are a known gap in these copies; in checked studies unresolved V genes cover under half, and the rest lacks a known reason. Clone size and V and J calls were adopted from that table, with D and trimming inferred from the DNA. For this sample there are more than 60,000 clones; roughly 93% appear just once. Roughly 3% of the sample lies in the top ten.

Trimming removed 6 bases from V and 7 bases from J, leaving 16 bases between the germline ends. CDR1 and CDR2, looked up from the germline V gene, are MNHNS and SASEGT. The CDR3 has 14 amino acids, counting the end cysteine and phenylalanine. This entry keeps only the CDR3 DNA: 42 bases, framed from base 1. This sequence was found in a woman in her 30s in good health and a related stem cell transplant donor. The V and J segments used are TRBV6-1 and TRBJ2-1, and perhaps TRBD1 as D gene, on 6 matching bases. Source material: PBMCs. The CDR3 loop reads CASSSSGTTNEQFF. In nucleotides, the sequence is TGTGCCAGCAGCTCCTCCGGGACAACTAATGAGCAGTTCTTC.